This entry lists 15 T cell receptor beta chains sequenced from one sample in a study of cytotoxic CD8 clonotypes in ibrutinib-treated CLL. Assay: immunoSEQ multiplex PCR; the TCRdb copy retains only in-frame clones and omits some. The table includes some 150,000 clones, 79% detected once. The sample was PBMCs, taken after 12 months of ibrutinib treatment. The receptors were gathered from a human donor with chronic lymphocytic leukemia.

This chain links TRBV5-1 with TRBJ2-1; 9 bases are a match to TRBD2. Germline values: CDR1 SGHRS, CDR2 YFSETQ. The CDR3 has 16 residues. Germline trimming cut 1 base from V and 2 bases from J; bases unmatched to any gene: 4. CDR3 sequence: CASSLSSGGPYNEQFF. The CDR3 DNA follows: TGCGCCAGCAGCTTGAGTAGCGGGGGACCCTACAATGAGCAGTTCTTC.

The chain links TRBV29-1 to TRBJ2-7; 8 bases match TRBD1. Unmatched junction bases numbered 4, after V lost 5 bases and J lost 1 base. The germline gives CDR1 SQVTM, CDR2 ANQGSEA. This CDR3 has 13 amino acids. The CDR3 nucleotides are TGCAGCGTTTTCCGGACAGGGTCCTACGAGCAGTACTTC. Amino acids: CSVFRTGSYEQYF.

This rearrangement joins TRBV9 to TRBJ1-5; perhaps TRBD1 as D (5 bases). With 6 bases removed from V and 0 bases from J, the gap between germline ends came to 16 bases. Germline V gene lookup returns CDR1 SGDLS and CDR2 YYNGEE. There are 16 residues in the CDR3. The CDR3 reads CASTPNRTHSNQPQHF. The CDR3, as DNA: TGTGCCAGCACCCCCAACAGGACACATAGCAATCAGCCCCAGCATTTT.

The rearrangement uses TRBV4-1 and TRBJ2-2; the D is unclear. CDR3 length: 14 amino acids. The germline V gene has CDR1 MGHRA and CDR2 YSYEKL. V lost 2 bases, J lost 4 bases, and 8 bases lay in between. The chain's CDR3 is CASSQLQSTGELFF. Written as DNA, the CDR3 is TGCGCCAGCAGCCAACTACAGAGCACCGGGGAGCTGTTTTTT.

This chain uses TRBV5-1 with TRBJ2-1; the D is unclear. CDR1 and CDR2 (germline): SGHRS, YFSETQ. Trimming took off 3 bases at V and 7 bases at J, with 11 bases between the two ends. This CDR3 has 13 residues. CDR3 in DNA: TGCGCCAGCAGCTCCCGGCACGGGAATGAGCAGTTCTTC. Translation: CASSSRHGNEQFF. The full variable domain, rest sourced from reference TRBV5-1 and TRBJ2-1, is KAGVTQTPRYLIKTRGQQVTLSCSPISGHRSVSWYQQTPGQGLQFLFEYFSETQRNKGNFPGRFSGRQFSNSRSEMNVSTLELGDSALYLCASSSRHGNEQFFGPGTRLTVL.

The V and J genes are TRBV7-8 and TRBJ2-7; D is possibly TRBD2 (5 bases). The CDR3 runs 15 residues. V was pared by 7 bases and J by 3 bases, with 19 bases between. CDR1 and CDR2 (germline): SGHVS, FQNEAQ. The CDR3 nucleotides read TGTGCCAGCATCCCCGGAGAGGGCCTGTTCTACGAGCAGTACTTC. Its translation: CASIPGEGLFYEQYF.

V usage is TRBV28 and J usage is TRBJ1-4; 7 nucleotides agree with TRBD1. Losses at the gene ends were 10 bases for V and 7 bases for J; bases not matched to a gene: 9. Germline values: CDR1 MDHEN, CDR2 SYDVKM. The CDR3 is 13 amino acids. CDR3 sequence reads: CATRQGAVEKLFF. CDR3 in DNA: TGTGCCACCCGACAGGGTGCGGTTGAAAAACTGTTTTTT.

The V and J genes are TRBV18 and TRBJ1-2, with D unclear. CDR3 length: 13 residues. The V gene lost 2 bases and the J gene lost 2 bases, with 6 bases spanning the gap. Per the germline V gene, CDR1 is KGHSH and CDR2 is LQKENI. In DNA form, the CDR3 reads TGTGCCAGCTCACCAGGGCACAACTATGGCTACACCTTC. This gives the protein CASSPGHNYGYTF.

The chain couples TRBV19 to TRBJ2-2; D assignment may be TRBD1 or TRBD2 (6 bases each). V was trimmed by 6 bases and J by 3 bases, leaving 11 bases between them. CDR1 is LNHDA and CDR2 is SQIVND in the germline V gene (reference sequence). The CDR3 runs 14 residues. The CDR3 sequence: CASRGGLDTGELFF. As DNA, the CDR3 is TGTGCCAGTAGAGGGGGGCTTGACACCGGGGAGCTGTTTTTT.

The chain couples TRBV4-3 to TRBJ1-2; the match to TRBD1 covers 9 bases. The CDR3 sequence is 18 residues long. Germline loops: CDR1 LGHNA, CDR2 YSLEER. Trimming at V came to 3 bases and at J to 0 bases, leaving 11 bases not matched to a gene. This CDR3 is CASSHATGGTTPNYGYTF. The CDR3 DNA follows: TGCGCCAGCAGCCATGCTACAGGGGGCACAACTCCTAACTATGGCTACACCTTC.

This chain connects TRBV2 to TRBJ1-2, with a weak D call TRBD1 (5 bases). The CDR3 has 14 amino acids. V was pared by 2 bases and J by 1 base, with 8 bases between. CDR1 is SNHLY and CDR2 is FYNNEI in the germline V gene. CDR3 residues: CASSERGSNYGYTF. CDR3 nucleotides: TGTGCCAGCAGTGAACGGGGCAGTAACTATGGCTACACCTTC.

A word on this clone: Compared with germline, one end of the junction differs, possibly owing to a read error. The chain recombines TRBV7-7 with TRBJ2-1; a weak D match, TRBD1 (5 bases). The CDR3 spans 13 residues. The germline gives CDR1 SSHAT, CDR2 FNYEAQ (reference sequence). DNA of the CDR3: TGTGCTAGCAGCTTTGGGGCTAAGGAAAGGAAGTTCTTC. Its protein product is CASSFGAKERKFF.

This sequence joins TRBV7-9 and TRBJ2-7; TRBD1 matches 7 bases. The CDR3 runs 15 residues. Unmatched junction bases numbered 9, after V lost 4 bases and J lost 3 bases. CDR1 is SEHNR and CDR2 is FQNEAQ in the germline V gene (reference sequence). CDR3 nucleotide sequence: TGTGCCAGCAGCTCTAGTGGGGCAGGGGGCTACGAGCAGTACTTC. It is translated as CASSSSGAGGYEQYF.

The rearrangement links TRBV29-1 to TRBJ2-7, with 9 nucleotides matching TRBD2. Germline loops: CDR1 SQVTM, CDR2 ANQGSEA. V shed 5 bases, J shed 2 bases, and the junction held 7 bases outside the gene matches. The CDR3 extends over 14 amino acids. The CDR3 is CSVISGRLPYEQYF. CDR3 coding DNA: TGCAGCGTTATTAGCGGGAGACTCCCCTACGAGCAGTACTTC.

This rearrangement joins TRBV9 to TRBJ2-1, with a weak D call TRBD2 (6 bases). From germline, CDR1 is SGDLS and CDR2 YYNGEE. This CDR3 has 14 residues. Deletions cut 7 bases from V and 5 bases from J, with 16 bases between. The CDR3 bases are TGTGCCAGCCAAAGGACTACCCTAAACAATGAGCAGTTCTTC. It is translated as CASQRTTLNNEQFF.